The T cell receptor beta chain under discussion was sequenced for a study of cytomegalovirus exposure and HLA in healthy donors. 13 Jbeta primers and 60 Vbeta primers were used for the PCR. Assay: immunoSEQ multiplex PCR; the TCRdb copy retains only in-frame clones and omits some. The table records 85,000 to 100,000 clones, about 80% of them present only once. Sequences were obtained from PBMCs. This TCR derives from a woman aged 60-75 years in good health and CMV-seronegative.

CDR3 nucleotides: TGTGCCAGCAGTCCGGGACTAGCGAATAACAATGAGCAGTTCTTC. The encoded protein is CASSPGLANNNEQFF. The chain combines TRBV6-5 with TRBJ2-1, with 10 bases fitting TRBD2. Per germline, CDR1 MNHEY and CDR2 SVGAGI. CDR3 length equals 15 residues. J was trimmed by 5 bases and V by 5 bases; bases with no gene match: 6.